This T cell receptor beta chain was observed in a study of CD8+CD57+ T cells in acquired aplastic anemia. Study summary: Sorted CD4+ and CD8+ cell DNA averaged about 3 ug. Regarding the study as a whole: No significant difference in CD8+ Simpson's diversity was found between patients and controls. Around 29 CD8+ CDR3 sequences were shared between patients and controls.

The germline V gene has CDR1 SGDLS and CDR2 YYNGEE. The CDR3 extends over 15 amino acids. The V gene lost 2 bases and the J gene lost 4 bases, with 14 bases spanning the gap. Both TCR beta VDJ combination and CDR3 sequence profiling were carried out. Genomic DNA was the template for this profiling. TCRdb called the reads again in MiXCR, with one record for every CDR3 protein. The table includes 200,000 to 250,000 distinct CDR3 sequences, roughly 35% detected once. This clonotype was seen many times. The antigen remains unidentified. The sequence was collected from a human donor in good health, serving as a control. This chain connects TRBV9 to TRBJ2-3; D not resolved. Sequencing was carried out using sorted CD4+, CD8+, or CD8+CD57+ T cells (not recorded which) from PBMCs. The chain's CDR3 is CASSVFLVAADTQYF. The CDR3 nucleotides are TGTGCCAGCAGCGTGTTTCTCGTGGCCGCAGATACGCAGTATTTT. Full variable domain (missing parts from reference TRBV9 and TRBJ2-3): DSGVTQTPKHLITATGQRVTLRCSPRSGDLSVYWYQQSLDQGLQFLIQYYNGEERAKGNILERFSAQQFPDLHSELNLSSLELGDSALYFCASSVFLVAADTQYFGPGTRLTVL.